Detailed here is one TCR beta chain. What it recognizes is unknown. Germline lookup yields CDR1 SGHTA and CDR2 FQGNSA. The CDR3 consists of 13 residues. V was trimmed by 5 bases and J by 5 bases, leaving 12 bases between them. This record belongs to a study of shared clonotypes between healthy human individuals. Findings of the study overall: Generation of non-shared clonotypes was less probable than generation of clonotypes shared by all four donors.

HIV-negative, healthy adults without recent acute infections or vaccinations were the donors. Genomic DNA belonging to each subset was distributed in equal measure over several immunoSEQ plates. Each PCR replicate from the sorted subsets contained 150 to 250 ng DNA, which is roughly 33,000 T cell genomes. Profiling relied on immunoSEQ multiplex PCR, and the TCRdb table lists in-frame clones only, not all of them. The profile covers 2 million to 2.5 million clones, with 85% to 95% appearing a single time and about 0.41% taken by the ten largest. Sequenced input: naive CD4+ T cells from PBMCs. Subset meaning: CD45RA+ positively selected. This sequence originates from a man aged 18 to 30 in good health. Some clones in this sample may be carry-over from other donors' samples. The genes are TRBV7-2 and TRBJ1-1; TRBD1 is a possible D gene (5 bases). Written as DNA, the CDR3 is TGTGCCAGCAGCCCCCGGGAGGGGACTGAAGCTTTCTTT. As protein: CASSPREGTEAFF.